A single sample gave rise to the 2 T cell receptor beta chains below, sequenced in a study of blood T cell repertoires in COVID-19. The method was immunoSEQ multiplex PCR; TCRdb's version includes in-frame clones alone and lacks a portion of them. The sample has some 250,000 clones, 86% seen once; the top ten hold over 3%. The specimen sequenced was peripheral blood. All receptors come from a woman in her twenties or thirties who had recovered from COVID-19.

The chain is built from TRBV12-3 or TRBV12-4 and TRBJ2-5, with a weak D call TRBD2 (6 bases). The CDR3 runs 12 residues. Between the trimmed V and J ends, which lost 6 bases and 4 bases, there was a span of 9 bases. CDR3 sequence reads: CASRGGGETQYF. CDR3 DNA: TGTGCCAGCAGGGGGGGTGGAGAGACCCAGTACTTC.

The chain uses TRBV4-3 and TRBJ2-7; 13 bases fit TRBD2. J was trimmed by 5 bases and V by 4 bases; bases with no gene match: 5. CDR3 length: 15 residues. Per the germline V gene, CDR1 is LGHNA and CDR2 is YSLEER. CDR3 nucleotide sequence: TGCGCCAGCAGCCGGCGACTAGCGGGGGGCAACGAGCAGTACTTC. This translates into CASSRRLAGGNEQYF.